This TCR beta chain derives from a study of early T cells in non-severe SARS-CoV-2 infection. This CDR3 has 13 amino acids. V gave up 0 bases and J gave up 10 bases, with 12 bases separating them. Germline V gene data show CDR1 as LGHDT and CDR2 as YNNKEL (reference sequence). Unique molecular identifiers were added to individual cDNA molecules. One entry per CDR3 protein results from TCRdb running MiXCR on the 5' RACE reads. The sample lists around 71,000 distinct CDR3 sequences, 8% to 10% occurring once. This clonotype was detected a few times. This clonotype originated in an adult who was a healthcare worker with PCR-confirmed SARS-CoV-2 infection or an uninfected control (not recorded which). V is TRBV3-1 and J is TRBJ1-1, with D unclear. The starting material was whole blood, obtained at baseline. The CDR3 sequence: CASSQDPERAAFF. CDR3 DNA: TGTGCCAGCAGCCAAGATCCCGAAAGGGCAGCTTTCTTT.